The entry below describes one T cell receptor (beta chain). The data were taken from a study of blood T cell repertoires in COVID-19. The length of the CDR3 is 16 residues. V was clipped by 4 bases and J by 3 bases; unmatched bases: 7. Per the germline V gene, CDR1 is SGHTA and CDR2 is FQGNSA. Sequencing was performed with immunoSEQ multiplex PCR; in TCRdb, only in-frame clones are kept and a portion is missing. Counted here are roughly 110,000 clones, roughly 90% occurring once; the ten biggest clones make up 4.9%. The specimen sequenced was peripheral blood. This receptor was taken from a man aged 40-49 years with active or convalescent COVID-19. The V gene is TRBV7-2, the J gene TRBJ1-3; TRBD1 matches 9 bases. For the CDR3, the DNA is TGTGCCAGCAGCTCGGGACAGGGAATCTTTGGAAACACCATATATTTT. Protein sequence: CASSSGQGIFGNTIYF.